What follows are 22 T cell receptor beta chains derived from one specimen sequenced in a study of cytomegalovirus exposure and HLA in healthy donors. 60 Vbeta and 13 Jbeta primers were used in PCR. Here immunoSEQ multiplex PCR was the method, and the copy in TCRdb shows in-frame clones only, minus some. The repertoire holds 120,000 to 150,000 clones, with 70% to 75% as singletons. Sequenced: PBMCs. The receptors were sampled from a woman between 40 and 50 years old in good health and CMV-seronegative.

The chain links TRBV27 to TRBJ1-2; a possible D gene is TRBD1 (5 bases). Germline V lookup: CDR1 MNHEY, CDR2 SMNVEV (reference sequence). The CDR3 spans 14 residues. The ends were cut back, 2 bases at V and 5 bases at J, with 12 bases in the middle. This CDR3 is CASSLTGHGYGYTF. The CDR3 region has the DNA TGTGCCAGCAGTTTAACAGGACACGGGTATGGCTACACCTTC.

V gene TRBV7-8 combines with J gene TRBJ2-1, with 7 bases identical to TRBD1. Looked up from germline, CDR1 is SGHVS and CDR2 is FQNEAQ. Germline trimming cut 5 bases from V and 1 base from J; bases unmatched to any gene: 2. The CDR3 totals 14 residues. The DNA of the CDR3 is TGTGCCAGCAGCGTGGGACAGTCCTACAATGAGCAGTTCTTC. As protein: CASSVGQSYNEQFF.

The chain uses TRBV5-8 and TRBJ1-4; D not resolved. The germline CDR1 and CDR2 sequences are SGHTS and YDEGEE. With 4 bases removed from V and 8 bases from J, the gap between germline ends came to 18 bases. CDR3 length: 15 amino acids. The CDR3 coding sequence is TGTGCCAGCAGCACTGTCGGGGTTATCGGGGAAAAACTGTTTTTT. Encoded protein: CASSTVGVIGEKLFF.

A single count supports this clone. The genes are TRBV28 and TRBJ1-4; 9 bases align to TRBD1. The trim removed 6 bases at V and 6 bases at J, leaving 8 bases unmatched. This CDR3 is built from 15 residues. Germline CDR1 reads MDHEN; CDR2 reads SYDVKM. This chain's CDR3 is CASRPGTGSHEKLFF. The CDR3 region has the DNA TGTGCCAGCAGACCTGGGACAGGGTCTCATGAAAAACTGTTTTTT.

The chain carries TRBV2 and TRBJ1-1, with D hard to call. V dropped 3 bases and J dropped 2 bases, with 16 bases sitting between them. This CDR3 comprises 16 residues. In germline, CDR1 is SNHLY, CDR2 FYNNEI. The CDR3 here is CASSEGRVAGNTEAFF. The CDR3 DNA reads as TGTGCCAGCAGTGAGGGTCGGGTGGCGGGAAACACTGAAGCTTTCTTT.

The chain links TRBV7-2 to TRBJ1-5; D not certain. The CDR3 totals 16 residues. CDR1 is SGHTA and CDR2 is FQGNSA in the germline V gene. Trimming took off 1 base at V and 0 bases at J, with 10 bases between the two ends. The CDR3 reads CASSLVGGNSNQPQHF. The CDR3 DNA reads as TGTGCCAGCAGCTTAGTCGGCGGGAATAGCAATCAGCCCCAGCATTTT.

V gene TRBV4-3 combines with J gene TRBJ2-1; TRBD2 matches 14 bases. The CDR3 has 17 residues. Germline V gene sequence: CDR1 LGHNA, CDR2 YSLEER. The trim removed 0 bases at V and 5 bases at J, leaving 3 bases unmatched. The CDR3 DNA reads TGCGCCAGCAGCCAAGATCGGGGACTAGCGGGGGACAATGAGCAGTTCTTC. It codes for CASSQDRGLAGDNEQFF.

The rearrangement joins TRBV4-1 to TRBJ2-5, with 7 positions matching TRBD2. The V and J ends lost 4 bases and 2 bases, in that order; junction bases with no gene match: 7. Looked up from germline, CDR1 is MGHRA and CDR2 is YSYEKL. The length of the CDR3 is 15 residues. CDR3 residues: CASSLLAGEQETQYF. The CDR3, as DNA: TGCGCCAGCAGCCTCCTGGCGGGGGAACAAGAGACCCAGTACTTC.

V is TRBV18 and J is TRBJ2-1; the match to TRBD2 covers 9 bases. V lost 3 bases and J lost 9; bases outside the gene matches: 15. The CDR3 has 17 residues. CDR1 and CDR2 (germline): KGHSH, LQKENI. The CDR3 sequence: CASSPWGKTSGVGEQFF. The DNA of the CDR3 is TGTGCCAGCTCACCGTGGGGGAAGACTAGCGGTGTCGGTGAGCAGTTCTTC.

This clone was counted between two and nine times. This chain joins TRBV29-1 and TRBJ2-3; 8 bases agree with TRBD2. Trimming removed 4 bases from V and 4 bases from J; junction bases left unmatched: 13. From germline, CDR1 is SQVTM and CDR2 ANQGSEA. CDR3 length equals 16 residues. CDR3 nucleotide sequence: TGCAGCGTTGGGCTGCGGGGGCGGGGGGCATCAGATACGCAGTATTTT. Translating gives CSVGLRGRGASDTQYF.

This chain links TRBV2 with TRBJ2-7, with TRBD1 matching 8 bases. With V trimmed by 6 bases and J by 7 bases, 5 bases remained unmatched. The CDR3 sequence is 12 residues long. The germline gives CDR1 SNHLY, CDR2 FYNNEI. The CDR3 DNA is TGTGCCAGCAGGCAGGGGGCTTTTGAGCAGTACGTC. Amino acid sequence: CASRQGAFEQYV.

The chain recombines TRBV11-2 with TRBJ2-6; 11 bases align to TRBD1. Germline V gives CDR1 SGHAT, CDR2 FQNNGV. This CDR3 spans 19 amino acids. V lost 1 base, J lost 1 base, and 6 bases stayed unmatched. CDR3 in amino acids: CASSLGTGGVVSGANVLTF. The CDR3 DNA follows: TGTGCCAGCAGCTTAGGGACAGGGGGCGTCGTATCTGGGGCCAACGTCCTGACTTTC.

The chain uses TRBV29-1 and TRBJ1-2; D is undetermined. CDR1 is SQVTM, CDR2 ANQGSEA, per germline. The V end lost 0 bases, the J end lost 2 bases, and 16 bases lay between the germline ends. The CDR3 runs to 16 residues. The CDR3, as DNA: TGCAGCGTTGAAGAGTGGTTCGACTCCATGAACTATGGCTACACCTTC. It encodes CSVEEWFDSMNYGYTF.

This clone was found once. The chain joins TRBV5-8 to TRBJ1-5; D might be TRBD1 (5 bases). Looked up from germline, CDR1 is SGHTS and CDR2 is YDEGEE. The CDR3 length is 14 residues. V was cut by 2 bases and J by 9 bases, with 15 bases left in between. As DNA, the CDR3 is TGTGCCAGCAGCTTCGGGGCTTGGGGGGGGCCCCAGCATTTT. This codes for CASSFGAWGGPQHF.

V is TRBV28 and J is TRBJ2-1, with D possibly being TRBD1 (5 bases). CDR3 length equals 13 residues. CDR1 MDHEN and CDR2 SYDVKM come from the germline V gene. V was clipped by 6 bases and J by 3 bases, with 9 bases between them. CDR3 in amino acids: CASSLTVYNEQFF. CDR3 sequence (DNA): TGTGCCAGCAGCCTGACAGTCTACAATGAGCAGTTCTTC.

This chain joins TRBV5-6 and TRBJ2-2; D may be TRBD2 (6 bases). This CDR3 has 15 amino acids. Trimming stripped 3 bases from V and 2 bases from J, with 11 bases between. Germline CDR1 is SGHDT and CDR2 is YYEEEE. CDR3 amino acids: CASSSGTANTGELFF. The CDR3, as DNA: TGTGCCAGCAGCTCCGGGACTGCTAACACCGGGGAGCTGTTTTTT. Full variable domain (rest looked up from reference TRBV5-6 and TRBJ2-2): DAGVTQSPTHLIKTRGQQVTLRCSPKSGHDTVSWYQQALGQGPQFIFQYYEEEERQRGNFPDRFSGHQFPNYSSELNVNALLLGDSALYLCASSSGTANTGELFFGEGSRLTVL.

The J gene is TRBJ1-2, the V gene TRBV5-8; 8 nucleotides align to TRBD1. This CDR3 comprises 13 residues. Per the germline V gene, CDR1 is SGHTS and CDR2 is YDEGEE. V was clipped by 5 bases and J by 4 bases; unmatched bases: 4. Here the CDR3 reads CASRRDRGYGYTF. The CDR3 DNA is TGTGCCAGCAGACGTGACAGGGGCTATGGCTACACCTTC.

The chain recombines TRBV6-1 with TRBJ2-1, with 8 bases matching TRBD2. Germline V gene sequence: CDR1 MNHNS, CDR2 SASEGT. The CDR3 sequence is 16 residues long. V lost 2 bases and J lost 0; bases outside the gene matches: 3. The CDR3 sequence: CASSEIAGTSYNEQFF. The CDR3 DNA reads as TGTGCCAGCAGTGAAATAGCGGGGACCTCCTACAATGAGCAGTTCTTC.

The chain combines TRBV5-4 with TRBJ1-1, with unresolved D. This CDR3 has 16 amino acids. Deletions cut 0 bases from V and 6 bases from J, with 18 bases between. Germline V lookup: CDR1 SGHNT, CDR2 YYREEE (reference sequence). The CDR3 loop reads CASSLVSGLAGAEAFF. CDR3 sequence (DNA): TGTGCCAGCAGCTTGGTTTCTGGGTTAGCTGGCGCTGAAGCTTTCTTT.

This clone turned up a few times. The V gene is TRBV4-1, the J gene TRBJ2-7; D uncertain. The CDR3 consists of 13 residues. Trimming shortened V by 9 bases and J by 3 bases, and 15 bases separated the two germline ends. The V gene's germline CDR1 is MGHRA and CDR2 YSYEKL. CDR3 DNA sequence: TGCGCCAGTGGGTTAGGGCTTGACTACGAGCAGTACGTC. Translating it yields CASGLGLDYEQYV.

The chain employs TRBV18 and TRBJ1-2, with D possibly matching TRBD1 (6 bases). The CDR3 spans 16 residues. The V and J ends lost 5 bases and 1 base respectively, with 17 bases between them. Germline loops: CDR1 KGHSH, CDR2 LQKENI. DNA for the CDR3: TGTGCCAGCTCATCATCGGCGGGGGGGCTTAACTATGGCTACACCTTC. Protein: CASSSSAGGLNYGYTF.

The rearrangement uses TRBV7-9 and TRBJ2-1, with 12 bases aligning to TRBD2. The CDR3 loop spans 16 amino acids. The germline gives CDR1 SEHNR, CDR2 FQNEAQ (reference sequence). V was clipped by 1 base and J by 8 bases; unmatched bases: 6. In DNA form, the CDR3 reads TGTGCCAGCAGCTTAGGTACTAGCGGGGGGACCGATGAGCAGTTCTTC. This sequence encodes CASSLGTSGGTDEQFF.